The 22 T cell receptor beta chains below were found in one sample sequenced in a study of T cells after yellow fever vaccination. TCRdb reprocessed the 5' RACE reads with MiXCR, giving one entry per CDR3 protein. The sample yields around 590,000 distinct CDR3 sequences, roughly an eighth seen once. The material sequenced was PBMCs, taken on the day of the yellow fever booster vaccination. The origin of the receptors is a man between 25 and 39 years old who received the YFV17D yellow fever vaccine.

There are a few counts of this clonotype. The chain couples TRBV15 to TRBJ2-3; TRBD2 matches 12 bases. Unmatched junction bases numbered 5, after V lost 0 bases and J lost 4 bases. Germline loops: CDR1 LNHNV, CDR2 YYDKDF (reference sequence). The CDR3 is 17 amino acids. CDR3 residues: CATSREPSGRASDTQYF. Here the CDR3 DNA reads TGTGCCACCAGCAGAGAACCTAGCGGGAGGGCCTCAGATACGCAGTATTTT.

Only a few counts were recorded for this clonotype. J is TRBJ2-1 and V is TRBV20-1; D unclear. V shed 0 bases and J shed 7 bases, with 16 bases lying between them. The CDR3 spans 15 residues. CDR1 and CDR2 (germline): DFQATT, SNEGSKA (reference sequence). CDR3 sequence (DNA): TGCAGTGCTAGAGATGGTCTCCTTTGGGGAAATGAGCAGTTCTTC. It encodes CSARDGLLWGNEQFF.

This clonotype was picked up a small number of times. The chain employs TRBV19 and TRBJ2-7, with 13 bases that match TRBD2. The CDR3 has 20 amino acids. Trimming at V came to 2 bases and at J to 2 bases, leaving 15 bases not matched to a gene. CDR1 and CDR2 from the germline V gene are LNHDA and SQIVND (reference sequence). CDR3 sequence: CASSIKGPGLAGRGPYEQYF. CDR3 DNA: TGTGCCAGTAGTATAAAAGGGCCGGGACTAGCGGGAAGAGGTCCCTACGAGCAGTACTTC.

V and J are TRBV12-3 or TRBV12-4 and TRBJ2-5; TRBD2 matches 13 bases. The CDR3 covers 16 residues. V trimming: 5 bases; J trimming: 3 bases; junction bases outside the gene matches: 6. In DNA, the CDR3 is TGTGCCAGCAGTGACACTAGCGGGAGGGGAGAAGAGACCCAGTACTTC. Translation gives CASSDTSGRGEETQYF.

The chain is built from TRBV5-1 and TRBJ2-3; 8 positions agree with TRBD2. Germline V gene lookup returns CDR1 SGHRS and CDR2 YFSETQ. The CDR3 covers 18 residues. Germline trimming cut 2 bases from V and 0 bases from J; bases unmatched to any gene: 11. The CDR3: CASSFREGRGLSTDTQYF. The CDR3 DNA follows: TGCGCCAGCAGCTTCCGGGAGGGCCGGGGACTTAGCACAGATACGCAGTATTTT.

The table lists this clonotype with many counts. The chain joins TRBV5-1 to TRBJ1-5, with a weak D call TRBD1 (6 bases). CDR1 SGHRS and CDR2 YFSETQ come from the germline V gene. This CDR3 contains 14 residues. V lost 2 bases to trimming and J lost 6 bases, with 12 bases between them. The DNA of the CDR3 is TGCGCCAGCAGCTTCGAGGGGGGCGGTCAGCCCCAGCATTTT. Translating it yields CASSFEGGGQPQHF.

The chain links TRBV5-6 to TRBJ2-6, with TRBD1 matching 9 bases. The CDR3 consists of 18 residues. J gave up 1 base and V 4 bases, and 9 bases lay outside the gene matches. Germline lookup yields CDR1 SGHDT and CDR2 YYEEEE. For the CDR3, the DNA is TGTGCCAGCAGCGAGGACAGGGGTAAGGCTTCTGGGGCCAACGTCCTGACTTTC. It encodes CASSEDRGKASGANVLTF.

This clonotype was detected a few times. The CDR3 loop reads CASSGVLGTEAFF. In nucleotides, the CDR3 is TGTGCCAGTAGTGGAGTACTGGGGACTGAAGCTTTCTTT. This chain uses TRBV19 with TRBJ1-1, with D unresolved. CDR3 length: 13 amino acids. Germline lookup yields CDR1 LNHDA and CDR2 SQIVND (reference sequence). V was shortened by 5 bases and J by 5 bases, with 12 bases between the two germline ends. The whole variable domain, remainder taken from reference TRBV19 and TRBJ1-1, is DGGITQSPKYLFRKEGQNVTLSCEQNLNHDAMYWYRQDPGQGLRLIYYSQIVNDFQKGDIAEGYSVSREKKESFPLTVTSAQKNPTAFYLCASSGVLGTEAFFGQGTRLTVV.

The table lists this clonotype with a few counts. V and J are TRBV10-3 and TRBJ2-1; 12 positions match TRBD2. This CDR3 contains 17 residues. Trimming cost V 11 bases and J 4 bases; bases outside gene matches: 15. Looked up from germline, CDR1 is ENHRY and CDR2 is SYGVKD. The CDR3, as DNA: TGTGCCGCCAAAATGACTAGCGGGAGAGGGGGTTACAATGAGCAGTTCTTC. Translation gives CAAKMTSGRGGYNEQFF.

The chain uses TRBV5-1 and TRBJ2-3, with 10 bases identical to TRBD2. Trimming removed 5 bases from V and 4 bases from J; junction bases left unmatched: 4. CDR3 size: 14 residues. Germline CDR1 SGHRS, CDR2 YFSETQ. Here the CDR3 reads CASRSLAGADTQYF. The DNA of the CDR3 is TGCGCCAGCAGGTCCCTAGCGGGAGCAGATACGCAGTATTTT.

This clonotype turned up a few times. The rearrangement links TRBV5-6 to TRBJ2-2; D remains unclear. V was cut by 0 bases and J by 5 bases, with 11 bases left in between. The CDR3 runs 15 residues. Per germline, CDR1 SGHDT and CDR2 YYEEEE. In DNA, the CDR3 is TGTGCCAGCAGCTTGGGCCAGACTTTGACCGGGGAGCTGTTTTTT. As protein: CASSLGQTLTGELFF.

V is TRBV7-2 and J is TRBJ1-4; 8 positions match TRBD1. This CDR3 region has 14 residues. Germline assignment: CDR1 SGHTA and CDR2 FQGNSA. V lost 2 bases, J lost 7 bases, and 3 bases stayed unmatched. This CDR3 is CASSLYGQGEKLFF. The CDR3 bases are TGTGCCAGCAGCTTATACGGACAGGGTGAAAAACTGTTTTTT.

This clonotype was picked up a small number of times. V gene TRBV7-2 combines with J gene TRBJ2-7; D tentatively reads TRBD1 or TRBD2 (6 bases each). The germline V gene encodes CDR1 SGHTA and CDR2 FQGNSA. Trimming stripped 3 bases from V and 4 bases from J, with 16 bases between. There are 15 residues in the CDR3. Here the CDR3 reads CASSFPGGRRYEQYF. The CDR3 DNA sequence: TGTGCCAGCAGCTTCCCTGGGGGGCGGAGGTACGAGCAGTACTTC.

This clonotype was counted at least ten times. The chain couples TRBV29-1 to TRBJ2-2, with D uncertain. Germline loops: CDR1 SQVTM, CDR2 ANQGSEA. This CDR3 spans 11 amino acids. V gave up 4 bases and J gave up 4 bases, with 4 bases separating them. The CDR3 bases are TGCAGCGTTGGGGGCACCGGGGAGCTGTTTTTT. Protein: CSVGGTGELFF.

In this sample, this clonotype turned up a few times. V gene TRBV25-1 combines with J gene TRBJ2-3; a possible D gene is TRBD2 (5 bases). The CDR3 is 15 amino acids. The V end lost 1 base, the J end lost 8 bases, and 16 bases lay between the germline ends. In germline, CDR1 is MGHDK, CDR2 SYGVNS. The CDR3 spells CASSESGSGRRTQYF. The CDR3 nucleotides are TGTGCCAGCAGTGAATCTGGGAGCGGTCGCCGTACGCAGTATTTT.

This clonotype appeared a few times. V and J are TRBV29-1 and TRBJ2-5; TRBD2 agrees at 13 bases. The ends lost 4 bases at V and 0 bases at J; junction bases unmatched: 5. Germline CDR1 SQVTM, CDR2 ANQGSEA. The CDR3 consists of 16 residues. This CDR3 reads CSVGGLAGKYQETQYF. In DNA, the CDR3 is TGCAGCGTTGGGGGACTAGCGGGAAAATACCAAGAGACCCAGTACTTC.

This clonotype was seen a handful of times. The chain joins TRBV15 to TRBJ2-7; TRBD1 agrees at 8 bases. The germline CDR1 and CDR2 sequences are LNHNV and YYDKDF (reference sequence). The CDR3 loop spans 15 amino acids. Trimming took 5 bases from V and 3 from J; bases not matched to a gene: 9. CDR3 DNA sequence: TGTGCCACCAGCGACCGGGACAGGACTCTCTACGAGCAGTACTTC. This encodes CATSDRDRTLYEQYF.

The chain couples TRBV12-5 to TRBJ2-3, with TRBD2 matching over 9 bases. CDR1 and CDR2 from the germline V gene are LGHNT and FRNRAP. The CDR3 is made up of 18 amino acids. V shed 4 bases, J shed 4 bases, and the junction held 15 bases outside the gene matches. CDR3: CASGSIPLGTSPPDTQYF. In DNA form, the CDR3 reads TGTGCTAGTGGTTCAATACCCTTGGGGACTAGCCCTCCAGATACGCAGTATTTT.

The CDR3 spells CASTYREYSPLHF. As DNA, the CDR3 is TGTGCCAGCACCTACCGAGAATATTCACCCCTCCACTTT. V usage is TRBV7-8 and J usage is TRBJ1-6, with unresolved D. CDR3 length: 13 residues. CDR1 is SGHVS, CDR2 FQNEAQ, per germline. V was shortened by 7 bases and J by 8 bases, with 12 bases between the two germline ends.

This clonotype was observed a handful of times. The chain joins TRBV19 to TRBJ2-2, with unresolved D. The V gene lost 1 base and the J gene lost 5 bases, with 11 bases spanning the gap. The CDR3 loop spans 15 amino acids. CDR1 is LNHDA and CDR2 is SQIVND in the germline V gene (reference sequence). CDR3 DNA sequence: TGTGCCAGTAGTATAGTGCCCCTGCGGACCGGGGAGCTGTTTTTT. Amino acid sequence: CASSIVPLRTGELFF.

This rearrangement joins TRBV20-1 to TRBJ2-5, with 7 positions matching TRBD2. Germline V gene data show CDR1 as DFQATT and CDR2 as SNEGSKA (reference sequence). This CDR3 region has 19 residues. V lost 1 base and J lost 5; bases outside the gene matches: 22. The CDR3 nucleotides are TGCAGTGCTAGAGGGGGGTCAGGGACTACCCTCGGCGAGTGGGAGACCCAGTACTTC. Translation gives CSARGGSGTTLGEWETQYF.

The rearrangement joins TRBV20-1 to TRBJ2-2; weak D call: TRBD1 (5 bases). The germline CDR1 and CDR2 sequences are DFQATT and SNEGSKA (reference sequence). There are 14 residues in the CDR3. V lost 3 bases, J lost 3 bases, and 11 bases lay in between. The CDR3 sequence: CSARSPRDTGELFF. The CDR3 bases are TGCAGTGCTAGGTCCCCCAGGGACACCGGGGAGCTGTTTTTT.